These T cell receptor beta chains were read from a single sample in a study of shared clonotypes between healthy human individuals. The protocol was immunoSEQ multiplex PCR, while the TCRdb copy is restricted to in-frame clones and leaves out a portion. The sample shows roughly 1,000,000 clones, approximately 80% of them seen only once. The sequenced sample consisted of memory CD4+ T cells from PBMCs. The receptor source for this set is a man aged 18-30 years in good health. Some clones in this sample may be carry-over from other donors' samples. Each CDR3 is given with its conserved first and last residue. Each record gives: J gene, V gene, D gene, clone size, CDR3 DNA, CDR3 protein. The D gene is left open where the match is weak. Size values are once, few and many counts, or a class for expanded clones, and some rows have none.

TRBJ1-3	TRBV28	-	-	TGTGCCAGCAGTTTTGGGGGTGGCTCTGGAAACACCATATATTTT	CASSFGGGSGNTIYF
TRBJ2-7	TRBV5-4	TRBD1	-	TGTGCCAGCAGCTTTTTAGGACAGGGTATCGGGACTCGGTACGAGCAGTACTTC	CASSFLGQGIGTRYEQYF
TRBJ1-2	TRBV28	-	-	TGTGCCAGCAGTTTACCCCACGGGGGCTACACCTTC	CASSLPHGGYTF
TRBJ1-5	TRBV9	TRBD1	-	TGTGCCAGCAGCGCCACCGGGACAGAAAATCAGCCCCAGCATTTT	CASSATGTENQPQHF
TRBJ1-1	TRBV27	-	-	TGTGCCAGCAGTTCGCCATACCGGAACACTGAAGCTTTCTTT	CASSSPYRNTEAFF
TRBJ2-3	TRBV5-8	-	-	TGTGCCAGCAGCTTGTTGTGGGATACGCAGTATTTT	CASSLLWDTQYF
TRBJ1-2	TRBV27	-	-	TGTGCCAGCAGCCCCCGGGGGAACTATGGCTACACCTTC	CASSPRGNYGYTF
TRBJ1-2	TRBV7-6	-	-	TGTGCCAGCAGCTTATCAGGGAGCGAAGGCTACACCTTC	CASSLSGSEGYTF
TRBJ2-3	TRBV27	-	-	TGTGCCAGCAGTTTATATGACGATTCGGCGCAGTATTTT	CASSLYDDSAQYF
TRBJ1-1	TRBV30	-	-	TGTGCCTGGAGTCAAGTAGGGCTAGGGAACACTGAAGCTTTCTTT	CAWSQVGLGNTEAFF
TRBJ2-1	TRBV7-2	TRBD2	few	TGTGCCAGCAGCCAAGGACTAGCGGGAGGGAAGTTCTTC	CASSQGLAGGKFF
TRBJ1-3	TRBV18	TRBD1	-	TGTGCCAGCTCACCTTTCCCGCCCGGGACAGGGGGAAACACCATATATTTT	CASSPFPPGTGGNTIYF
TRBJ1-4	TRBV28	-	-	TGTGCCAGCAGTTTAGAGGGAAGAGGAGAAAAACTGTTTTTT	CASSLEGRGEKLFF
TRBJ2-6	TRBV4-3	-	few	TGCGCCAGCAGCCAAGAAGGAAGACGCTCTGGGGCCAACGTCCTGACTTTC	CASSQEGRRSGANVLTF
TRBJ1-5	TRBV19	-	-	TGTGCCAGTAGCCAGGGGCGGACAGGCAATCAGCCCCAGCATTTT	CASSQGRTGNQPQHF
TRBJ1-2	TRBV21-1	-	-	TGTGCCAGCAGCGCAGGGGGGGACACCTTC	CASSAGGDTF
TRBJ1-1	TRBV5-4	TRBD1	few	TGTGCCAGCAGGAGACAGGGGGGGTCCACTGAAGCTTTCTTT	CASRRQGGSTEAFF
TRBJ1-5	TRBV5-6	-	-	TGTGCCAGCAGCTTGCGCGGCGGGGGGCCCAATCAGCCCCAGCATTTT	CASSLRGGGPNQPQHF
TRBJ1-1	TRBV5-5	-	-	TGTGCCAGCAGCTCGGACTCCTCACAGGCCCGGACTGAAGCTTTCTTT	CASSSDSSQARTEAFF
TRBJ2-7	TRBV27	-	-	TGTGCCAGCAGACCCGGGGTCTACGCCTACGAGCAGTACTTC	CASRPGVYAYEQYF